This TCR beta chain originates from a study of blood T cells in healthy people across ages. Trimming shortened V by 0 bases and J by 4 bases, and 9 bases separated the two germline ends. There are 14 residues in the CDR3. CDR1 is MNHEY, CDR2 SVGAGI, per germline. Alongside a J-beta primer mix, a sample-barcoded 5' primer served in a second PCR lasting about 7 to 12 cycles. TCRdb redid the calling of the 5' RACE reads with MiXCR, one entry per CDR3 protein. This sample has some 1.8 million distinct CDR3 sequences, with approximately 40% found just once. Only a few counts were recorded for this clonotype.

This sequence joins TRBV6-5 and TRBJ2-5; D tentatively fits TRBD1 or TRBD2 (6 bases each). Sequences were obtained from blood. The clonotype comes from a human donor in good health. The DNA of the CDR3 is TGTGCCAGCAGTTACTCATGGGGGGCAGAGACCCAGTACTTC. It specifies CASSYSWGAETQYF.